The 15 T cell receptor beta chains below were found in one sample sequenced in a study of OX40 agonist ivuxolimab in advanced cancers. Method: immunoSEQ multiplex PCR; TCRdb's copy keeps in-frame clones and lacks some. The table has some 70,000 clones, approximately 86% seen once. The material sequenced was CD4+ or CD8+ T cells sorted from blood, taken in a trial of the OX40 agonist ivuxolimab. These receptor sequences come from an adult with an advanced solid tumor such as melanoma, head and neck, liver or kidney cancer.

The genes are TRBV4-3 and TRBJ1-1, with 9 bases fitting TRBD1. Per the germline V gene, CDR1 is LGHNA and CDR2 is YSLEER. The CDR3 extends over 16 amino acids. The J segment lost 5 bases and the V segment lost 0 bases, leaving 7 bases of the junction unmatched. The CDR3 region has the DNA TGCGCCAGCAGCCAAGATTATGGGACAGGGAAGACTGAAGCTTTCTTT. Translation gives CASSQDYGTGKTEAFF.

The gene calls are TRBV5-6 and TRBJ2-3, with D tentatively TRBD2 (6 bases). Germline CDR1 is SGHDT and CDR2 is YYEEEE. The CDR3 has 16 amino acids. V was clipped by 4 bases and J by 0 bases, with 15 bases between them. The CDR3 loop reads CASSAWGTSSTDTQYF. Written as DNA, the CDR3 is TGTGCCAGCAGCGCGTGGGGGACTTCTAGCACAGATACGCAGTATTTT.

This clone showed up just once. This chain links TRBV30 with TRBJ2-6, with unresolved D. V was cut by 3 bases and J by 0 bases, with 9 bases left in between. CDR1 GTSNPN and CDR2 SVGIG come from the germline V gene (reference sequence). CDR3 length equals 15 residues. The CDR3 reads CAWSIKVSGANVLTF. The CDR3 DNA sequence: TGTGCCTGGAGCATAAAGGTCTCTGGGGCCAACGTCCTGACTTTC.

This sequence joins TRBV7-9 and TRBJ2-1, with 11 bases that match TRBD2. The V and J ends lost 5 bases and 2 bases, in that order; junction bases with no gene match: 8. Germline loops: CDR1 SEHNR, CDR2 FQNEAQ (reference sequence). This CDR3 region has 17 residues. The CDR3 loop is CASSEGTSGLTYNEQFF. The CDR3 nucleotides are TGTGCCAGCAGCGAAGGGACTAGCGGATTGACCTACAATGAGCAGTTCTTC.

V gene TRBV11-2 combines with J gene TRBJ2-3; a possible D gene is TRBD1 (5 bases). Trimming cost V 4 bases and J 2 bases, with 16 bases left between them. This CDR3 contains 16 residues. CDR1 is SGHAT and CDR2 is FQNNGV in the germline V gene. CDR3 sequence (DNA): TGTGCCAGCAGCTCGTACAAAGGGGCCCTCACAGATACGCAGTATTTT. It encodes CASSSYKGALTDTQYF.

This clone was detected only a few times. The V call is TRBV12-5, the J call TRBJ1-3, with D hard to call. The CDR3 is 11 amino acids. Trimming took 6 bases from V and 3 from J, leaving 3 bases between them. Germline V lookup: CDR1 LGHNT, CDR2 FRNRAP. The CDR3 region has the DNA TGTGCTAGTGGCCATGGAAACACCATATATTTT. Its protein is CASGHGNTIYF.

The CDR3 region is CASSLARSGVETQYF. The CDR3 coding sequence is TGCGCCAGCAGCTTGGCGCGGAGCGGGGTGGAGACCCAGTACTTC. The V and J genes are TRBV5-1 and TRBJ2-5; 7 bases line up with TRBD2. This CDR3 has 15 amino acids. Per the germline V gene, CDR1 is SGHRS and CDR2 is YFSETQ. V dropped 0 bases and J dropped 5; count of bases not matched to a gene: 7.

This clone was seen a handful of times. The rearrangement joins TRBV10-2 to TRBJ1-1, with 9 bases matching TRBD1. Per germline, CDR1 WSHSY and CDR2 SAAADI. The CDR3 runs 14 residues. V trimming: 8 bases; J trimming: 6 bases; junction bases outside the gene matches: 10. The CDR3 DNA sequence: TGCGCCAGCCGCGGACAGGGGAGAATCGCTGAAGCTTTCTTT. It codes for CASRGQGRIAEAFF.

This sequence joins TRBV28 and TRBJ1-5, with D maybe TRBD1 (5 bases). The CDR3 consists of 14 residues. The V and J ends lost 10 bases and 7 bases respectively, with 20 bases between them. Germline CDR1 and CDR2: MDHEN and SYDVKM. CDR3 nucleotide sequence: TGTGCCACCAGAAATGGGGGTGGGTCACAGCCCCAGCATTTT. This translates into CATRNGGGSQPQHF. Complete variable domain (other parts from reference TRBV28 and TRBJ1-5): DVKVTQSSRYLVKRTGEKVFLECVQDMDHENMFWYRQDPGLGLRLIYFSYDVKMKEKGDIPEGYSVSREKKERFSLILESASTNQTSMYLCATRNGGGSQPQHFGDGTRLSIL.

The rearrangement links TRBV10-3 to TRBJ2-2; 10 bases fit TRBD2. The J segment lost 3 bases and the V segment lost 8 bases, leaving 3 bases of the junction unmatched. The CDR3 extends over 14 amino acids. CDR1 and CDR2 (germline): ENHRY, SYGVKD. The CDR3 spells CAIGLAGDTGELFF. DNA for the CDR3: TGTGCCATCGGGCTAGCGGGAGACACCGGGGAGCTGTTTTTT.

The DNA of the CDR3 is TGTGCCAGCTTTTCCGGGACAGGGATCTACGAGCAGTACTTC. It encodes CASFSGTGIYEQYF. V and J are TRBV6-5 and TRBJ2-7; 9 bases fit TRBD1. CDR3 size: 14 residues. Trimming cost V 8 bases and J 3 bases; bases outside gene matches: 8. Germline assignment: CDR1 MNHEY and CDR2 SVGAGI.

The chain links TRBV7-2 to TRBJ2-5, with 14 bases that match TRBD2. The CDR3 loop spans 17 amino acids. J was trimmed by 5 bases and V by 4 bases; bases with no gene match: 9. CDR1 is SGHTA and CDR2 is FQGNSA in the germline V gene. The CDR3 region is CASSSEGLAGVGETQYF. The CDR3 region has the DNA TGTGCCAGCAGCTCGGAGGGACTAGCGGGAGTGGGGGAGACCCAGTACTTC.

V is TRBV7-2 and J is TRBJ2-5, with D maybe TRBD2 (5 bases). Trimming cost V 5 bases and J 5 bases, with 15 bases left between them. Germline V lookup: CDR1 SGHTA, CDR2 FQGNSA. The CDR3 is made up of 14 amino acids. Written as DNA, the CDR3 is TGTGCCAGCAGCGTAAGGTGGACTGAGGAGACCCAGTACTTC. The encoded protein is CASSVRWTEETQYF.

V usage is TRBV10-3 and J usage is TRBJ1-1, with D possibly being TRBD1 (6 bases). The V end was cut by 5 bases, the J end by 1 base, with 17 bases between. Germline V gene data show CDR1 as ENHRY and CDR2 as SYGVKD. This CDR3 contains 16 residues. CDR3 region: CAISSRDKGWNTEAFF. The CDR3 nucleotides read TGTGCCATCAGTTCACGGGACAAGGGGTGGAACACTGAAGCTTTCTTT.

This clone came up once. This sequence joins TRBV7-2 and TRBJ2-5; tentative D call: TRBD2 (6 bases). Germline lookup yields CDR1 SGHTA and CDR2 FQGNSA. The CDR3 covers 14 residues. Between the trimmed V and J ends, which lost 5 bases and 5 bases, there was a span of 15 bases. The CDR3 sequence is CASSIAGLAETQYF. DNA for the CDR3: TGTGCCAGCAGCATTGCGGGACTCGCGGAGACCCAGTACTTC.